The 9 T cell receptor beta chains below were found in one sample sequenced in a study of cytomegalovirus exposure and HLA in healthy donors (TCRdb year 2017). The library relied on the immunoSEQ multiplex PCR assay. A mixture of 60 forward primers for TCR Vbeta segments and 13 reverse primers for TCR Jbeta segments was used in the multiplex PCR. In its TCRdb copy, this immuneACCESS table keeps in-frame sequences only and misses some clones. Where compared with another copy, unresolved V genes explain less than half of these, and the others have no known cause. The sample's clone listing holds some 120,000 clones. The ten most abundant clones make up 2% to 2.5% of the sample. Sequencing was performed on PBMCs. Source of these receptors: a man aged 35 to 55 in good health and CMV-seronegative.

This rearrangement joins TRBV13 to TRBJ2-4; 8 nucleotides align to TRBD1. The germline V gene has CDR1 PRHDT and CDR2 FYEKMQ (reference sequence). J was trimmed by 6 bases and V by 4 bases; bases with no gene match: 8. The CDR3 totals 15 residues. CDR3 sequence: CASSSRTGFGNIQYF. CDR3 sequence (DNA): TGTGCCAGCAGCTCGAGGACAGGGTTCGGAAACATTCAGTACTTC.

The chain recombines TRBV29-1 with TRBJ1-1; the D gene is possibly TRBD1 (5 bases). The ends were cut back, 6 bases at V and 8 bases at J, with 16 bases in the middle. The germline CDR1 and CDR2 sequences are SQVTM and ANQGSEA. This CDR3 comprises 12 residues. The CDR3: CSVSRDGEEAFF. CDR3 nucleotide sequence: TGCAGCGTATCGCGGGACGGGGAAGAAGCTTTCTTT.

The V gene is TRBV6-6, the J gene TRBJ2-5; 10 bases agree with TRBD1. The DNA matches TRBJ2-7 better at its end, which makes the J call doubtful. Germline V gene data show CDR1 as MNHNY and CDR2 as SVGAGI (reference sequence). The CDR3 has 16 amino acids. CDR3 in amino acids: CASSYPPGQGFYEQYF. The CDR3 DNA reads TGTGCCAGCAGTTACCCCCCGGGACAGGGGTTCTACGAGCAGTACTTC.

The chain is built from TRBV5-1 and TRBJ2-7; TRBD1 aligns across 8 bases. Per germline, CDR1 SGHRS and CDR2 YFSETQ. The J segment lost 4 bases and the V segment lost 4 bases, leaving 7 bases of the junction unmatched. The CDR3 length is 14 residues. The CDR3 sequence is CASSQQGDGYEQYF. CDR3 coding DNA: TGCGCCAGCAGCCAACAGGGGGACGGGTACGAGCAGTACTTC.

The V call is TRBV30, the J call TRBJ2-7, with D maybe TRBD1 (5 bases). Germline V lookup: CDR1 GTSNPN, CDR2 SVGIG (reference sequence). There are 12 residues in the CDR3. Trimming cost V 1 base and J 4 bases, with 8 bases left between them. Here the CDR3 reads CAWSGQIYEQYF. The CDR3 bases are TGTGCCTGGAGTGGACAGATATACGAGCAGTACTTC.

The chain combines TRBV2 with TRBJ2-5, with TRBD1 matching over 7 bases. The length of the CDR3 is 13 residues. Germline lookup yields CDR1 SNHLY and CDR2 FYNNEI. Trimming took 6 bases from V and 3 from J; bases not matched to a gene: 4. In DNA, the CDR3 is TGTGCCAGCAGCACTGGGACAGAAGAGACCCAGTACTTC. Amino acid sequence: CASSTGTEETQYF.

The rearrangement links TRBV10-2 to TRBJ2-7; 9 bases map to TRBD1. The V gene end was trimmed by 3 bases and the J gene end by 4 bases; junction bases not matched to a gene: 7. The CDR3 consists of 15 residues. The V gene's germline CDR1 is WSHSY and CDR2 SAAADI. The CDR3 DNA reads TGCGCCAGCAGTGAAGCACAGGGGGCGTCGTACGAGCAGTACTTC. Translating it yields CASSEAQGASYEQYF.

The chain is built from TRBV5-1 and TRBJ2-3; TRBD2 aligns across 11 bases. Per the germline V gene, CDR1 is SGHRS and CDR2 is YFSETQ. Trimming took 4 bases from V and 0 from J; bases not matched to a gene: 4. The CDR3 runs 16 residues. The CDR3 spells CASSAGLAVSTDTQYF. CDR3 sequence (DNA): TGCGCCAGCAGCGCGGGACTAGCGGTTAGCACAGATACGCAGTATTTT.

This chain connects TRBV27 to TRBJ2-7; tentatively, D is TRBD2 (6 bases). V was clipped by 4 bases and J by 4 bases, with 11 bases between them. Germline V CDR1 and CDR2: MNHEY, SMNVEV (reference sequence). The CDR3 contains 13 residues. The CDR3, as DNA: TGTGCCAGCAGTTATTCGGCGGGGTACGAGCAGTACTTC. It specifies CASSYSAGYEQYF.